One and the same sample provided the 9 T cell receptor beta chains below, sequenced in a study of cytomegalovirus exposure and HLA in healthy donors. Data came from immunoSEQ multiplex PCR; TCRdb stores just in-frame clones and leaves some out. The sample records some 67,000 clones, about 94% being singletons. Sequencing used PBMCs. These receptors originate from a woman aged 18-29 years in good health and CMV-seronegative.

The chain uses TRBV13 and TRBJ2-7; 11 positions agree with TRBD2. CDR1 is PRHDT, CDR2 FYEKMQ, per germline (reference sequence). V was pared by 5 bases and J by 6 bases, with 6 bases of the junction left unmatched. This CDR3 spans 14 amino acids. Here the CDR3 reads CASSSSGRDPEQYF. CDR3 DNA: TGTGCCAGCAGCAGTAGCGGGAGGGACCCCGAGCAGTACTTC.

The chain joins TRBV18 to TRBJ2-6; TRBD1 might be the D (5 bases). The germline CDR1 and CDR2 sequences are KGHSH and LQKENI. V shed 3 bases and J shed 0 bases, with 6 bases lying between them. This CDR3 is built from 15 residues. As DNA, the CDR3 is TGTGCCAGCTCACCGGACACCTCTGGGGCCAACGTCCTGACTTTC. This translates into CASSPDTSGANVLTF.

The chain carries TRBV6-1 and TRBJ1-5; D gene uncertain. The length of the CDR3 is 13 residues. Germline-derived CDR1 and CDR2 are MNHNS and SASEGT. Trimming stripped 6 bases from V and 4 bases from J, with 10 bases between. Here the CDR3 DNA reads TGTGCCAGCAGCGCTCGGGAAAATCAGCCCCAGCATTTT. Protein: CASSARENQPQHF.

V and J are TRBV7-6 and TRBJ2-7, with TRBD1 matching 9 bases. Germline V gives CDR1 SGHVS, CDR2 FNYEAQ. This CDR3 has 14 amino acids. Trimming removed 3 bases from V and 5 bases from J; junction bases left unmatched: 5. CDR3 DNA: TGTGCCAGCAGCTTCGGGACAGGGACCGACGAGCAGTACTTC. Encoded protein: CASSFGTGTDEQYF.

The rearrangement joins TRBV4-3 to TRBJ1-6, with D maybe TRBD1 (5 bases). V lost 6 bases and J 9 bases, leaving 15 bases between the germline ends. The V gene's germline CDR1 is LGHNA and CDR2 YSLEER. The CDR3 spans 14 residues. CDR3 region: CASSAWTLSSPLHF. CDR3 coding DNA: TGCGCCAGCAGTGCCTGGACATTGAGTTCACCCCTCCACTTT.

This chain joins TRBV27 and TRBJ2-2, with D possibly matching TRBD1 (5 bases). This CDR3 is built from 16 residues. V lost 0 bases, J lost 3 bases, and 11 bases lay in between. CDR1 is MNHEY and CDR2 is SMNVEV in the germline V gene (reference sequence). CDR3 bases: TGTGCCAGCAGTTTATCGGCAGGGTTGGACACCGGGGAGCTGTTTTTT. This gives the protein CASSLSAGLDTGELFF.

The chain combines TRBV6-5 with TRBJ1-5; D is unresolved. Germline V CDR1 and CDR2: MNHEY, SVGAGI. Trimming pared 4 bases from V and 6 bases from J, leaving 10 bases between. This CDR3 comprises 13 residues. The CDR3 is CASSSSRFQPQHF. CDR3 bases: TGTGCCAGCAGTTCATCCCGGTTTCAGCCCCAGCATTTT.

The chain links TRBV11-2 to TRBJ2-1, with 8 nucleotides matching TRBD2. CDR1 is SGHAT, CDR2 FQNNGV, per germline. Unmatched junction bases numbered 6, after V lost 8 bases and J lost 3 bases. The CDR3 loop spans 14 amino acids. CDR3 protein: CASGIAGNYNEQFF. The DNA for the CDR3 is TGTGCCAGCGGAATAGCGGGGAACTACAATGAGCAGTTCTTC.

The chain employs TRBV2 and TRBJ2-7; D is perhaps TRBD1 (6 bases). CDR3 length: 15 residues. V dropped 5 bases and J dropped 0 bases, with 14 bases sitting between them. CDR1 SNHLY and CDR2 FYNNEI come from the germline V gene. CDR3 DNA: TGTGCCAGCAGTAGGGACACCCGATACTCCTACGAGCAGTACTTC. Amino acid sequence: CASSRDTRYSYEQYF.